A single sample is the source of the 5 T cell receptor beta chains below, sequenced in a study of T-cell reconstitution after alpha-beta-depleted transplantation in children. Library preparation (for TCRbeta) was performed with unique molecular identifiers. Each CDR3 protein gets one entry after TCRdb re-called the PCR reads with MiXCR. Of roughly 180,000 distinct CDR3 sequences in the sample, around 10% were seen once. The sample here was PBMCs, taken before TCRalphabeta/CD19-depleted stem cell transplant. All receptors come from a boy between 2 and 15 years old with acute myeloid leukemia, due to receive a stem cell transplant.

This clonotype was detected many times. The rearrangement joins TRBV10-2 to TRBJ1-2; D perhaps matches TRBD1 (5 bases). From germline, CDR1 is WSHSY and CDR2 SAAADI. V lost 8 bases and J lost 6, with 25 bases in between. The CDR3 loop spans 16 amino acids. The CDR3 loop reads CASLSGPLGLAHGYTF. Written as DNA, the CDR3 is TGCGCCAGCTTATCCGGACCGCTGGGGCTAGCTCATGGCTACACCTTC.

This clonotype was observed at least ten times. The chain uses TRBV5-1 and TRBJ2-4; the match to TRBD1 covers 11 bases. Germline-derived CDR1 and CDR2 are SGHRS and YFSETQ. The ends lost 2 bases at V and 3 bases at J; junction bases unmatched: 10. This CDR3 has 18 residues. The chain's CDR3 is CASSFGQGARGDKNIQYF. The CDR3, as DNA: TGCGCCAGCAGCTTCGGACAGGGGGCAAGGGGAGACAAAAACATTCAGTACTTC.

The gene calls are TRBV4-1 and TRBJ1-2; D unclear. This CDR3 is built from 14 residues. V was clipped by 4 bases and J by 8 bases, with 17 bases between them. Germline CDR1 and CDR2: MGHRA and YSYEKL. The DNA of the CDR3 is TGCGCCAGCAGCCCCCCCGCCGGCCGAGGGGGCTACACCTTC. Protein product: CASSPPAGRGGYTF.

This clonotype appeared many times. CDR3 loop: CASSEGGLGNEKLFF. CDR3 bases: TGTGCCAGCAGTGAGGGGGGTTTAGGTAATGAAAAACTGTTTTTT. This sequence joins TRBV2 and TRBJ1-4; TRBD1 is a possible D gene (5 bases). This CDR3 has 15 residues. Trimming pared 3 bases from V and 4 bases from J, leaving 12 bases between. CDR1 is SNHLY and CDR2 is FYNNEI in the germline V gene.

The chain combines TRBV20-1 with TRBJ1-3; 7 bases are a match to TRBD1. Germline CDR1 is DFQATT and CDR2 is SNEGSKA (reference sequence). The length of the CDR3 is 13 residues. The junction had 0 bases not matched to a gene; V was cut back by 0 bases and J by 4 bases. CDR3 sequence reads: CSAREGQGNTIYF. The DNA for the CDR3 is TGCAGTGCTAGAGAGGGACAGGGAAACACCATATATTTT.